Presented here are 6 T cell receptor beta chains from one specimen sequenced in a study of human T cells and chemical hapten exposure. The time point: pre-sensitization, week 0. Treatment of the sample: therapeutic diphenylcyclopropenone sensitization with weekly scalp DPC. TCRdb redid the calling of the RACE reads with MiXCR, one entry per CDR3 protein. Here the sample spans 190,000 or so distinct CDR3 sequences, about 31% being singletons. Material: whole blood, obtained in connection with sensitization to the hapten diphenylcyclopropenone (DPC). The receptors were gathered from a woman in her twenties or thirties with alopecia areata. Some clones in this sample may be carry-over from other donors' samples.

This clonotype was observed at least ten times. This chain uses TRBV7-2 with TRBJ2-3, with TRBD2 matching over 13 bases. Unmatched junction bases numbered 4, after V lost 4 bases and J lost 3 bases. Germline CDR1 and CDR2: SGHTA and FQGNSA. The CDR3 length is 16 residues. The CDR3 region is CASSSGTSGITDTQYF. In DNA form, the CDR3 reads TGTGCCAGCAGCTCCGGGACTAGCGGGATAACAGATACGCAGTATTTT.

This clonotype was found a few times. Written as DNA, the CDR3 is TGCGCCAGCAGCCCAGCAGGGAACTATGGCTACACCTTC. This gives the protein CASSPAGNYGYTF. The chain couples TRBV5-1 to TRBJ1-2; the D gene is possibly TRBD1 (5 bases). The ends were cut back, 4 bases at V and 2 bases at J, with 9 bases in the middle. The CDR3 sequence is 13 residues long. Germline V gene sequence: CDR1 SGHRS, CDR2 YFSETQ. Supplemented by reference TRBV5-1 and TRBJ1-2, the full variable domain reads KAGVTQTPRYLIKTRGQQVTLSCSPISGHRSVSWYQQTPGQGLQFLFEYFSETQRNKGNFPGRFSGRQFSNSRSEMNVSTLELGDSALYLCASSPAGNYGYTFGSGTRLTVV.

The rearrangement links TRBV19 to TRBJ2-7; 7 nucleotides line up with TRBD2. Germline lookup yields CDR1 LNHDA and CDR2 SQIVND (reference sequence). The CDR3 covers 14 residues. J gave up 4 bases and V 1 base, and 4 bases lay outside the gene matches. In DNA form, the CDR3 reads TGTGCCAGTAGTATAGGCCTAGCGGATTACGAGCAGTACTTC. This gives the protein CASSIGLADYEQYF.

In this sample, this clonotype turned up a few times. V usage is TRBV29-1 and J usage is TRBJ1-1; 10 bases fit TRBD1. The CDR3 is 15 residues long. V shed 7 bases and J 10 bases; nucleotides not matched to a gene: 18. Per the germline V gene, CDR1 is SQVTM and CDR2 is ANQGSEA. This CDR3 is CSAELGQGVGEVAFF. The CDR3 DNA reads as TGCAGCGCCGAATTAGGACAGGGGGTTGGGGAGGTAGCTTTCTTT.

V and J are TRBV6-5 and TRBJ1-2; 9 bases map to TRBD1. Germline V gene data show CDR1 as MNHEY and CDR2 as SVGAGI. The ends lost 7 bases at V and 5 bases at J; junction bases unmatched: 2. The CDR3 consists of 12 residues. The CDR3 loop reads CASKGQGYGYTF. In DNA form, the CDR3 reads TGTGCCAGCAAGGGACAGGGATATGGCTACACCTTC.

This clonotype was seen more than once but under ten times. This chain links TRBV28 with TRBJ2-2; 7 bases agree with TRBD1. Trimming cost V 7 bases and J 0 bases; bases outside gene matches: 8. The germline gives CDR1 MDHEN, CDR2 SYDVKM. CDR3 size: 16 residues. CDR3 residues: CASTETGEPNTGELFF. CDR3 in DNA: TGTGCCAGCACCGAAACAGGGGAACCGAACACCGGGGAGCTGTTTTTT.